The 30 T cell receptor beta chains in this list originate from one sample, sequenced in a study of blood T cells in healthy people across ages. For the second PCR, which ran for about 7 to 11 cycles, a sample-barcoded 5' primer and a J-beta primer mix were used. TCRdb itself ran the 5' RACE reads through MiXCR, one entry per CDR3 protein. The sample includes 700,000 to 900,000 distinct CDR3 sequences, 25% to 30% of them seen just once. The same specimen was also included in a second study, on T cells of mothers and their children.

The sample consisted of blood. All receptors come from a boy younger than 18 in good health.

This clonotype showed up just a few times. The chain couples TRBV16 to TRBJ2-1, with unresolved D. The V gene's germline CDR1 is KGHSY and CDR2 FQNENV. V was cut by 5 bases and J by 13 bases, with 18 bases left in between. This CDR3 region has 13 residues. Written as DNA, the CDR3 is TGTGCCAGCAGCGGCCGTCGTTTGTATGGCCAGTTCTTC. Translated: CASSGRRLYGQFF.

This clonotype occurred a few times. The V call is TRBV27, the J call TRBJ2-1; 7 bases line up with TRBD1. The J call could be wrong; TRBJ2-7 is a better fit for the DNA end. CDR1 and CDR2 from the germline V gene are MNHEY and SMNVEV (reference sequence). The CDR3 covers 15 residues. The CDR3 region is CASSPRQGISYEQYF. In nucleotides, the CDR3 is TGTGCCAGCAGTCCGCGACAGGGAATTTCCTACGAGCAGTACTTC.

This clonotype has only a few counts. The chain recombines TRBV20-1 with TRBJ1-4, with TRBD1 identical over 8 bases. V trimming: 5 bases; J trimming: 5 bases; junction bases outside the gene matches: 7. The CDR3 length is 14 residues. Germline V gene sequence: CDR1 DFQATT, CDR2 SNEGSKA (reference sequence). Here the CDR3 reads CSALGQDGNEKLFF. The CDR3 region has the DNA TGCAGTGCTCTGGGACAGGATGGGAATGAAAAACTGTTTTTT.

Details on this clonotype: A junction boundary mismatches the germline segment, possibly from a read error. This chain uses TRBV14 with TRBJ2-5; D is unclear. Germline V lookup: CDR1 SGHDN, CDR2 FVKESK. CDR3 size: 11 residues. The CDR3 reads CAGSQQETQYF. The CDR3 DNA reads TGTGCCGGCAGCCAACAAGAGACCCAGTACTTC.

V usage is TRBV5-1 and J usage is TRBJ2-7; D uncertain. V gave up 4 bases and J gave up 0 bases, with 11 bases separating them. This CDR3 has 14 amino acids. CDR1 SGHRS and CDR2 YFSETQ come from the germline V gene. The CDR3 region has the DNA TGCGCCAGCAGCCCCCGGGCCGACTCCTACGAGCAGTACTTC. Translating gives CASSPRADSYEQYF.

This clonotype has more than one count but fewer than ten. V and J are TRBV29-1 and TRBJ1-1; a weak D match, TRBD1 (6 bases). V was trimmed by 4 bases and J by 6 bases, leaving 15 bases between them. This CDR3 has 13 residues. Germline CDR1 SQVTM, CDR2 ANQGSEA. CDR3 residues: CSVVWQGWAEAFF. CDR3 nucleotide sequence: TGCAGCGTTGTTTGGCAGGGGTGGGCTGAAGCTTTCTTT.

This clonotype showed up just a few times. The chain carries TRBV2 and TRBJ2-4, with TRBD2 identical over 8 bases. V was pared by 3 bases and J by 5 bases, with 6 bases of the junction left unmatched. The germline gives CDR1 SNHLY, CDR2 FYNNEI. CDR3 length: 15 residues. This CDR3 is CASSDHRGGQNIQYF. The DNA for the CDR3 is TGTGCCAGCAGTGATCATCGGGGGGGCCAAAACATTCAGTACTTC.

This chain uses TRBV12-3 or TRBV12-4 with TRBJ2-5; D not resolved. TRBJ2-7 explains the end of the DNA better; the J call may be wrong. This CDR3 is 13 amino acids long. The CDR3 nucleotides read TGTGCCAGCAGTTTGTTAAGAGGTGCCGAGCAGTACTTC. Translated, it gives CASSLLRGAEQYF.

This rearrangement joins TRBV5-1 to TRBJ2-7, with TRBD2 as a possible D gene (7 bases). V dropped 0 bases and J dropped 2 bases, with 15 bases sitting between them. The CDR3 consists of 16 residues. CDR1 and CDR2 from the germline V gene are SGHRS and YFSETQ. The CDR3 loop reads CASSLVTGGGTYEQYF. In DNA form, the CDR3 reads TGCGCCAGCAGCTTGGTAACTGGCGGGGGCACCTACGAGCAGTACTTC.

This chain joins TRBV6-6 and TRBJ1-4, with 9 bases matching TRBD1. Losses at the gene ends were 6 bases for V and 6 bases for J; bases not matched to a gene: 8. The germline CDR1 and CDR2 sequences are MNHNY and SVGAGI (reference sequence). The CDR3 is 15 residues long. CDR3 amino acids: CASRSPGQGDEKLFF. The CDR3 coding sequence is TGTGCCAGCAGATCCCCGGGACAGGGAGATGAAAAACTGTTTTTT.

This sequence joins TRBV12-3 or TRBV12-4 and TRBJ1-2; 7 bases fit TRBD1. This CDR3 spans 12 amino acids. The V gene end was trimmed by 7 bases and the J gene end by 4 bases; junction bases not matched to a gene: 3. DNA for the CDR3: TGTGCCAGCACACAGGGGTCCTATGGCTACACCTTC. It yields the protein CASTQGSYGYTF.

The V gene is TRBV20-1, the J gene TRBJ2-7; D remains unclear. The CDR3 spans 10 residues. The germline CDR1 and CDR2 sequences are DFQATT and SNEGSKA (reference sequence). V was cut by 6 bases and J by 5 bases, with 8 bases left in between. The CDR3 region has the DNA TGCAGTGCACCAGAAAACGAGCAGTACTTC. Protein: CSAPENEQYF.

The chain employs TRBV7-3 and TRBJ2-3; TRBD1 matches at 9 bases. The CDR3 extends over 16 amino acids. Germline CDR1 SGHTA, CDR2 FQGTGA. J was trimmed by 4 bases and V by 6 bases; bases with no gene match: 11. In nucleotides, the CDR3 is TGTGCCAGCAGTACACAGGGGGCCCACGGGGCAGATACGCAGTATTTT. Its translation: CASSTQGAHGADTQYF.

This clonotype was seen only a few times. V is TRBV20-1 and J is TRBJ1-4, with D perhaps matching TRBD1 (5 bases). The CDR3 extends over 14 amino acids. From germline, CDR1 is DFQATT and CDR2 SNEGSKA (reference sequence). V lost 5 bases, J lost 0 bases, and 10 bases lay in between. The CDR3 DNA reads TGCAGTGCTCGGGACGTTGCAACTAATGAAAAACTGTTTTTT. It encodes CSARDVATNEKLFF.

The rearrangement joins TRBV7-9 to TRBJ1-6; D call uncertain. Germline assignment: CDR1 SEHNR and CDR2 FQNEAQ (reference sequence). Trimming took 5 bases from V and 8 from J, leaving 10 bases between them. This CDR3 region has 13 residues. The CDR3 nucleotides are TGTGCCAGCAGCCCAAGTGTCTATTCACCCCTCCACTTT. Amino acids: CASSPSVYSPLHF.

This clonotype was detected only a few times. The CDR3 region is CASSHTGAPSYEQYF. The CDR3 coding sequence is TGTGCCAGCAGTCACACAGGGGCGCCCTCCTACGAGCAGTACTTC. The chain uses TRBV12-3 or TRBV12-4 and TRBJ2-7; 7 positions agree with TRBD1. V shed 5 bases and J 0 bases; nucleotides not matched to a gene: 7. There are 15 residues in the CDR3.

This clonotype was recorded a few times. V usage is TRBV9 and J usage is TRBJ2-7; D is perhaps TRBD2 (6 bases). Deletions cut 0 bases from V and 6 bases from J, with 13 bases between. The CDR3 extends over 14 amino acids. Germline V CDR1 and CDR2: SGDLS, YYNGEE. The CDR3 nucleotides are TGTGCCAGCAGCGTAGGAATCTCCGGGGGCGAGCAGTACTTC. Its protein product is CASSVGISGGEQYF.

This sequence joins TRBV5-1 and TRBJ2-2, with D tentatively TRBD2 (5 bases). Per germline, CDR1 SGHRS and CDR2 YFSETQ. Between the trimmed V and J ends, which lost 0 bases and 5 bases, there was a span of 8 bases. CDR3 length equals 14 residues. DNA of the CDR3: TGCGCCAGCAGCTTGGCCCCGGGAACCGGGGAGCTGTTTTTT. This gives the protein CASSLAPGTGELFF.

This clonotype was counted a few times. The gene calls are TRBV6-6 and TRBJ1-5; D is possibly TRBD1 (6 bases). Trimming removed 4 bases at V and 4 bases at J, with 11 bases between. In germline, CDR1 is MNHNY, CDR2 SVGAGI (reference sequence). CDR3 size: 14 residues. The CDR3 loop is CASSCIGTNQPQHF. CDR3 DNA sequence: TGTGCCAGCAGTTGTATCGGGACAAATCAGCCCCAGCATTTT.

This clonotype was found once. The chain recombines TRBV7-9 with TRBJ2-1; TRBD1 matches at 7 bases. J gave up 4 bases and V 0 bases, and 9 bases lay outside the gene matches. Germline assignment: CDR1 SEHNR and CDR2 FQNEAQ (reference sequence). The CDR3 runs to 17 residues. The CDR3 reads CASSLAFRDRDYNEQFF. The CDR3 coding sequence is TGTGCCAGCAGCTTAGCGTTCCGGGACAGAGATTACAATGAGCAGTTCTTC.

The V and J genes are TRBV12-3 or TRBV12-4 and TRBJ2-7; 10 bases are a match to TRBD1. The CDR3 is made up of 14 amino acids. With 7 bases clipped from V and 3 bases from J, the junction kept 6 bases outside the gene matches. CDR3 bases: TGTGCCAGCACCAGGACAGGGGGGATCTACGAGCAGTACTTC. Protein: CASTRTGGIYEQYF.

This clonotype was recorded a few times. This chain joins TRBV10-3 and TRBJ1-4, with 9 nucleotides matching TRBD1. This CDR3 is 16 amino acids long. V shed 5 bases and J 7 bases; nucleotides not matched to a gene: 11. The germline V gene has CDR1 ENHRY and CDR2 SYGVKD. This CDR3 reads CAISLNRGPSSEKLFF. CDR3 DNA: TGTGCCATCAGTCTGAACAGGGGGCCGTCTAGTGAAAAACTGTTTTTT.

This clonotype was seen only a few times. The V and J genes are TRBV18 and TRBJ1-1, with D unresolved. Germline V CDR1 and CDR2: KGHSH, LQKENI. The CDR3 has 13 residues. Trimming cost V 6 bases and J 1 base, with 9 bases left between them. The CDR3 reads CASSTKANTEAFF. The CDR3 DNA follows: TGTGCCAGCTCCACGAAGGCGAACACTGAAGCTTTCTTT.

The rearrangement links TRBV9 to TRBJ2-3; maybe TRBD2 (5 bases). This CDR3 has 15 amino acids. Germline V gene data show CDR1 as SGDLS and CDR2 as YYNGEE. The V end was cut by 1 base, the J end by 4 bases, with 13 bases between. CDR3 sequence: CASSVLAHTADTQYF. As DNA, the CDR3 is TGTGCCAGCAGCGTACTAGCTCACACGGCAGATACGCAGTATTTT. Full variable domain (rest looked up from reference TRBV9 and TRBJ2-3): DSGVTQTPKHLITATGQRVTLRCSPRSGDLSVYWYQQSLDQGLQFLIQYYNGEERAKGNILERFSAQQFPDLHSELNLSSLELGDSALYFCASSVLAHTADTQYFGPGTRLTVL.

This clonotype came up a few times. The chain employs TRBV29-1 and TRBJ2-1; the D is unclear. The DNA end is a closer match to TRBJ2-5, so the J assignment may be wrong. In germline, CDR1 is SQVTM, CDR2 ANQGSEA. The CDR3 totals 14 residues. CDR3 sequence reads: CSVEASLVRWTQYF. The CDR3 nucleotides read TGCAGCGTTGAAGCATCGTTAGTCAGGTGGACCCAGTACTTC.

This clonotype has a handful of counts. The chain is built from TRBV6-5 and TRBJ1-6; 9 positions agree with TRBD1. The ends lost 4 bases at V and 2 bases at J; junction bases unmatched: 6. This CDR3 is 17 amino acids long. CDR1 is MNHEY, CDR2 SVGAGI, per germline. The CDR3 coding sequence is TGTGCCAGCAGTTTCACAGGGGGCGGGACCTATAATTCACCCCTCCACTTT. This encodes CASSFTGGGTYNSPLHF.

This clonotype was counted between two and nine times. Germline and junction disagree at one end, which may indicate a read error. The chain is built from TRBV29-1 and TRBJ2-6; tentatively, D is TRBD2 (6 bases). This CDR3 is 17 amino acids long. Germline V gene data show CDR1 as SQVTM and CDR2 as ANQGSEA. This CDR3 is CSVVEGGVLSGASVLTF. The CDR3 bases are TGCAGCGTCGTCGAAGGAGGGGTCCTTTCTGGGGCCAGCGTCCTGACTTTC. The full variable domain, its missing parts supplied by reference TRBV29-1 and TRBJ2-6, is SAVISQKPSRDICQRGTSLTIQCQVDSQVTMMFWYRQQPGQSLTLIATANQGSEATYESGFVIDKFPISRPNLTFSTLTVSNMSPEDSSIYLCSVVEGGVLSGASVLTFGAGSRLTVL.

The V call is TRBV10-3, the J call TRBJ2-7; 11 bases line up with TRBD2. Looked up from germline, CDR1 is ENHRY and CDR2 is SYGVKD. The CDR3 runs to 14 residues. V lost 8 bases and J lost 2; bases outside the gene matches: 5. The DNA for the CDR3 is TGTGCCATCTCGTCTAGCGGGGGGCCCTACGAGCAGTACTTC. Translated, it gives CAISSSGGPYEQYF.

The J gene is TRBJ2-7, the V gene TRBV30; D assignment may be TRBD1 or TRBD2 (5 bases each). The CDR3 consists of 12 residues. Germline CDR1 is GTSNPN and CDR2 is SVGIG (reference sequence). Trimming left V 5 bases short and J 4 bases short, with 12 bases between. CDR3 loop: CAWGGTSYEQYF. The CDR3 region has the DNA TGTGCCTGGGGGGGAACTAGTTACGAGCAGTACTTC. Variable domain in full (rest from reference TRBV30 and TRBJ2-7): SQTIHQWPATLVQPVGSPLSLECTVEGTSNPNLYWYRQAAGRGLQLLFYSVGIGQISSEVPQNLSASRPQDRQFILSSKKLLLSDSGFYLCAWGGTSYEQYFGPGTRLTVT.

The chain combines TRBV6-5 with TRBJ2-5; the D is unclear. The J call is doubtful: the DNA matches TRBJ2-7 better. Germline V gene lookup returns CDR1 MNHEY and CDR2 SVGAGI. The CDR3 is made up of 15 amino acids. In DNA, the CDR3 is TGTGCCAGCAGCCGAAATCGCCCAGGCATCTACGAGCAGTACTTC. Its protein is CASSRNRPGIYEQYF.